This is a list of T cell receptor beta chains from one sample in a study of T cell repertoires in cytomegalovirus infection. Via MiXCR, TCRdb re-called the reads, giving one row per CDR3 protein. The sample records about 24,000 distinct CDR3 sequences, more than 20% being singletons. No antigen has been identified for these receptors. The material sequenced was CD8+ T cells from cultured PBMCs, taken from culture after CMV antigen stimulation. These receptors came from a human donor in good health (CMV status not recorded). Some clones in this sample may be carry-over from other donors' samples. CDR3s include the opening cysteine and the closing phenylalanine or tryptophan. D genes are given only for firm matches. Clone size appears in some rows only: once, few, many, or a class for an expanded clone.

TRBV12-3/TRBV12-4	few	-	TRBJ1-5	CASSLLAGRNSGNQPQHF	TGTGCCAGCAGTTTATTGGCAGGGAGGAATTCGGGCAATCAGCCCCAGCATTTT
TRBV5-3	-	TRBD1	TRBJ2-6	CASSLSEFVDRGLPGANVLTF	TGTGCCAGCAGCTTGAGTGAATTCGTGGACAGGGGTCTTCCTGGGGCCAACGTCCTGACTTTC
TRBV20-1	-	TRBD2	TRBJ2-1	CSARTSGGVYNEQFF	TGCAGTGCACGGACTAGCGGGGGGGTCTACAATGAGCAGTTCTTC
TRBV27	few	-	TRBJ1-6	CASILPQGSNSPLHF	TGTGCCAGCATATTACCGCAGGGCTCCAATTCACCCCTCCACTTT
TRBV29-1	few	-	TRBJ1-2	CSVEDGPDGYTF	TGCAGCGTTGAAGACGGACCTGATGGCTACACCTTC
TRBV7-9	many	-	TRBJ1-5	CASSSTDRLSNQPQHF	TGTGCCAGCAGCTCCACAGACAGGCTTAGCAATCAGCCCCAGCATTTT
TRBV7-7	few	TRBD1	TRBJ2-5	CASIRQGAGETQYF	TGTGCTAGCATCCGACAGGGGGCCGGAGAGACCCAGTACTTC
TRBV7-2	few	-	TRBJ2-7	CASSLPRQVSYEQYF	TGTGCCAGCAGCTTACCCCGACAGGTTTCCTACGAGCAGTACTTC
TRBV27	-	-	TRBJ2-7	CASSLYNNYEQYF	TGTGCCAGCAGTTTATATAACAACTACGAGCAGTACTTC
TRBV6-1	-	-	TRBJ2-3	CATRYSTDTQYF	TGTGCCACCCGATACTCCACAGATACGCAGTATTTT
TRBV18	few	TRBD1	TRBJ2-7	CASSPRDRASYEQYF	TGTGCCAGCTCACCACGGGACAGGGCCTCCTACGAGCAGTACTTC
TRBV2	-	TRBD2	TRBJ2-1	CASRGNLAGDYNEQFF	TGTGCCAGCAGGGGGAATCTAGCGGGTGACTACAATGAGCAGTTCTTC
TRBV6-5	-	TRBD1	TRBJ2-2	CASSLDRDRGRTGELFF	TGTGCCAGCAGTCTAGATCGGGACAGGGGTCGAACCGGGGAGCTGTTTTTT
TRBV7-6	-	TRBD2	TRBJ2-1	CASSLSSGPSYNEQFF	TGTGCCAGCAGCTTAAGTAGCGGGCCCTCCTACAATGAGCAGTTCTTC
TRBV6-2/TRBV6-3	few	-	TRBJ1-2	CASSSGGDYGYTF	TGTGCCAGCAGTTCGGGTGGTGACTATGGCTACACCTTC
TRBV5-1	-	TRBD1	TRBJ2-7	CASSLVVGQAYEQYF	TGCGCCAGCAGCTTGGTTGTAGGACAGGCCTACGAGCAGTACTTC
TRBV4-1	many	TRBD1	TRBJ1-2	CASSQVDRVYGYTF	TGCGCCAGCAGCCAAGTAGACAGGGTCTATGGCTACACCTTC
TRBV12-3/TRBV12-4	-	TRBD1	TRBJ2-5	CASSPGQVGTQYF	TGTGCCAGCAGCCCCGGACAGGTTGGGACCCAGTACTTC
TRBV5-6	-	-	TRBJ2-7	CASSLQTYEQYF	TGTGCCAGCAGCTTGCAGACTTACGAGCAGTACTTC
TRBV11-2	-	-	TRBJ2-1	CASSWRGDLYNEQFF	TGTGCCAGCAGCTGGAGGGGGGACCTATACAATGAGCAGTTCTTC
TRBV7-9	few	-	TRBJ2-3	CASSLGSGRDTQYF	TGTGCCAGCAGCTTAGGATCAGGGCGAGATACGCAGTATTTT
TRBV6-1	many	TRBD2	TRBJ2-5	CASSESAGGLETQYF	TGTGCCAGCAGTGAATCGGCGGGGGGGTTAGAGACCCAGTACTTC
TRBV6-1	few	-	TRBJ2-5	CASSGGFPETQYF	TGTGCCAGCAGTGGCGGATTCCCAGAGACCCAGTACTTC
TRBV13	-	TRBD1	TRBJ2-7	CASSSLDRGRNYEQYF	TGTGCCAGCAGCTCTCTCGACAGGGGCCGCAACTACGAGCAGTACTTC